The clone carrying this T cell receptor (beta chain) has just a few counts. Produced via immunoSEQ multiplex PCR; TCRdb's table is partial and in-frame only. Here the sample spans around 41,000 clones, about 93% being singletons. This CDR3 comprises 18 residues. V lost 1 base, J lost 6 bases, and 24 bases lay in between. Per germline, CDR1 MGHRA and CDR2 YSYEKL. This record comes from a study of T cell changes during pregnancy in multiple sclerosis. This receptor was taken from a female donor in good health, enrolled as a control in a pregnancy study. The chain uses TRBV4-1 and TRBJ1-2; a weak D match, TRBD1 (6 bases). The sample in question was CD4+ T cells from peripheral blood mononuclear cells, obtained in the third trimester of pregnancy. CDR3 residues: CASSQGAGHQTQTHGYTF. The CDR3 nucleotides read TGCGCCAGCAGCCAAGGAGCGGGACACCAAACTCAAACCCATGGCTACACCTTC.